The sequence of this T cell receptor beta chain was determined in a study of chemoradiotherapy in HPV16-positive cancers. The assay was immunoSEQ multiplex PCR, and TCRdb's table has in-frame clones only and misses some. The sample lists some 20,000 clones, roughly 82% occurring once. Of note for this clone: No antigen is known for it.

Study-level points and caveats: HPV-responsive T-cell expansion during chemoradiotherapy was linked to improved recurrence-free survival in HPV16-positive patients. The functional HPV-specific definition rests on just a couple of HPV16-positive patients. Non-HPV-specific T cells did not expand in tumors during treatment, whereas candidate HPV-specific clones and E7-related motifs did.

Repeated repertoire sampling spanned the course of chemoradiotherapy. V gave up 1 base and J gave up 2 bases, with 15 bases separating them. Germline CDR1 ENHRY, CDR2 SYGVKD. The CDR3 spans 16 residues. Material: blood, obtained from a patient who underwent chemoradiotherapy. The sequence derives from a human donor with HPV-associated anogenital cancer. The V call is TRBV10-3, the J call TRBJ2-7; possible D gene TRBD1, 5 bases. In nucleotides, the CDR3 is TGTGCCATCAGTGAGTTAAAAGGGGCAAGGCCCTACGAGCAGTACTTC. Translation gives CAISELKGARPYEQYF.